These T cell receptor beta chains were read from a single sample in a study of blood T cell repertoires in COVID-19. Measured with immunoSEQ multiplex PCR; TCRdb has only the in-frame clones, and not every one. The sample contains roughly 87,000 clones, about 82% of which appear only once. The sequenced material came from peripheral blood. Source of these receptors: a human donor in a cohort sampled during active COVID-19. The CDR3 runs from the conserved cysteine through the conserved F or W. Each record gives: CDR3 protein, CDR3 DNA, V gene, D gene, clone size, J gene. The D gene is left open where the match is weak. Some rows mark clone size as missing; the rest say once, few, many or name a class of expanded clone.

CDR3aa: CASSGYHTGATNEKLFF
CDR3nt: TGTGCCAGCAGTGGCTACCATACAGGGGCAACTAATGAAAAACTGTTTTTT
v_gene: TRBV6-1
d_gene: TRBD1
abundance: NA
j_gene: TRBJ1-4

CDR3aa: CASSRDSATDTQYF
CDR3nt: TGTGCCAGCAGTAGGGACTCCGCGACAGATACGCAGTATTTT
v_gene: TRBV5-4
d_gene: NA
abundance: NA
j_gene: TRBJ2-3

CDR3aa: CASSGGDGPAETQYF
CDR3nt: TGTGCCAGCAGCGGGGGGGACGGACCGGCGGAGACCCAGTACTTC
v_gene: TRBV5-4
d_gene: TRBD2
abundance: once
j_gene: TRBJ2-5

CDR3aa: CASSPGQGNSPLHF
CDR3nt: TGTGCCAGCAGCCCGGGACAGGGAAATTCACCCCTCCACTTT
v_gene: TRBV6-5
d_gene: TRBD1
abundance: NA
j_gene: TRBJ1-6

CDR3aa: CASSISGNSNQPQHF
CDR3nt: TGTGCCAGTAGTATCTCCGGGAATAGCAATCAGCCCCAGCATTTT
v_gene: TRBV19
d_gene: NA
abundance: NA
j_gene: TRBJ1-5

CDR3aa: CASSLDGQPQHF
CDR3nt: TGTGCCAGCAGCTTAGACGGTCAGCCCCAGCATTTT
v_gene: TRBV7-2
d_gene: NA
abundance: NA
j_gene: TRBJ1-5

CDR3aa: CASSSRLAGGTDTQYF
CDR3nt: TGTGCCAGCAGCTCACGACTAGCGGGGGGGACAGATACGCAGTATTTT
v_gene: TRBV7-2
d_gene: TRBD2
abundance: NA
j_gene: TRBJ2-3

CDR3aa: CASSSGRTSGSFDNEQFF
CDR3nt: TGTGCCAGCAGCTCCGGGAGGACTAGCGGGAGTTTCGACAATGAGCAGTTCTTC
v_gene: TRBV5-4
d_gene: TRBD2
abundance: NA
j_gene: TRBJ2-1

CDR3aa: CASSESGSGYPQYF
CDR3nt: TGCGCCAGCAGTGAGTCGGGAAGCGGCTACCCCCAGTACTTC
v_gene: TRBV10-1
d_gene: NA
abundance: NA
j_gene: TRBJ2-5

CDR3aa: CASSSGQRAFF
CDR3nt: TGTGCCAGCAGTTCTGGACAGAGGGCTTTCTTT
v_gene: TRBV28
d_gene: NA
abundance: NA
j_gene: TRBJ1-1

CDR3aa: CASGTGIYEQYF
CDR3nt: TGTGCCAGCGGGACAGGGATCTACGAGCAGTACTTC
v_gene: TRBV6-5
d_gene: TRBD1
abundance: NA
j_gene: TRBJ2-7

CDR3aa: CAWSGGQRYGYTF
CDR3nt: TGTGCCTGGAGTGGGGGACAGCGCTATGGCTACACCTTC
v_gene: TRBV30
d_gene: TRBD1
abundance: NA
j_gene: TRBJ1-2

CDR3aa: CATLPGQGRGADTQYF
CDR3nt: TGTGCCACCCTTCCGGGGCAGGGGAGGGGAGCAGATACGCAGTATTTT
v_gene: TRBV24-1
d_gene: NA
abundance: NA
j_gene: TRBJ2-3

CDR3aa: CASSLGARQGLTEAFF
CDR3nt: TGTGCCAGCAGCCTAGGGGCCCGACAGGGTCTCACTGAAGCTTTCTTT
v_gene: TRBV7-9
d_gene: TRBD1
abundance: NA
j_gene: TRBJ1-1

CDR3aa: CASSEQRGSPLHF
CDR3nt: TGTGCCAGCAGTGAACAAAGGGGTTCACCCCTCCACTTT
v_gene: TRBV6-4
d_gene: NA
abundance: NA
j_gene: TRBJ1-6

CDR3aa: CASSARGQAGADEQYF
CDR3nt: TGTGCCAGCAGCGCCCGGGGTCAAGCGGGAGCCGACGAGCAGTACTTC
v_gene: TRBV9
d_gene: TRBD2
abundance: NA
j_gene: TRBJ2-7

CDR3aa: CASSPTESSGNTIYF
CDR3nt: TGCGCCAGCAGCCCGACAGAAAGCTCTGGAAACACCATATATTTT
v_gene: TRBV4-3
d_gene: NA
abundance: NA
j_gene: TRBJ1-3

CDR3aa: CASSLGPGYNNEQFF
CDR3nt: TGCGCCAGCAGCTTGGGTCCAGGCTATAACAATGAGCAGTTCTTC
v_gene: TRBV5-1
d_gene: NA
abundance: NA
j_gene: TRBJ2-1

CDR3aa: CASSPKPSGQGRYEQYF
CDR3nt: TGTGCCAGCAGCCCGAAACCCTCCGGGCAGGGTCGGTACGAGCAGTACTTC
v_gene: TRBV14
d_gene: NA
abundance: NA
j_gene: TRBJ2-7

CDR3aa: CASSEWGSGEPDTQYF
CDR3nt: TGTGCCAGCAGTGAATGGGGTAGCGGGGAGCCTGATACGCAGTATTTT
v_gene: TRBV6-1
d_gene: TRBD2
abundance: NA
j_gene: TRBJ2-3

CDR3aa: CASCAGGPIDTQYF
CDR3nt: TGTGCCAGCTGCGCGGGGGGGCCTATAGATACGCAGTATTTT
v_gene: TRBV7-2
d_gene: TRBD2
abundance: NA
j_gene: TRBJ2-3

CDR3aa: CASRFAQNEQFF
CDR3nt: TGTGCCAGCCGTTTCGCGCAAAATGAGCAGTTCTTC
v_gene: TRBV12-3/TRBV12-4
d_gene: NA
abundance: NA
j_gene: TRBJ2-1

CDR3aa: CASSQDWREGQETQYF
CDR3nt: TGTGCCAGCAGCCAAGATTGGCGGGAGGGCCAAGAGACCCAGTACTTC
v_gene: TRBV4-2
d_gene: TRBD2
abundance: NA
j_gene: TRBJ2-5

CDR3aa: CASSLGNRNSNQPQHF
CDR3nt: TGTGCCAGCAGCTTAGGTAACAGAAATAGCAATCAGCCCCAGCATTTT
v_gene: TRBV7-6
d_gene: NA
abundance: NA
j_gene: TRBJ1-5

CDR3aa: CAITHGGYEQYF
CDR3nt: TGTGCTATTACTCATGGAGGCTACGAGCAGTACTTC
v_gene: TRBV12-5
d_gene: NA
abundance: NA
j_gene: TRBJ2-7

CDR3aa: CSVETTDRGMRFF
CDR3nt: TGCAGCGTTGAAACCACCGACAGGGGGATGCGGTTCTTC
v_gene: TRBV29-1
d_gene: TRBD1
abundance: NA
j_gene: TRBJ2-1

CDR3aa: CASSLGLYYEQYF
CDR3nt: TGTGCCAGCAGTCTGGGACTTTACTACGAGCAGTACTTC
v_gene: TRBV6-2/TRBV6-3
d_gene: NA
abundance: NA
j_gene: TRBJ2-7

CDR3aa: CASSQDWGQGTTGANVLTF
CDR3nt: TGCGCCAGCAGCCAAGATTGGGGCCAGGGAACGACTGGGGCCAACGTCCTGACTTTC
v_gene: TRBV4-1
d_gene: NA
abundance: NA
j_gene: TRBJ2-6

CDR3aa: CASSELGRRDEKLFF
CDR3nt: TGTGCCAGCAGTGAACTCGGCAGGAGGGATGAAAAACTGTTTTTT
v_gene: TRBV6-1
d_gene: NA
abundance: NA
j_gene: TRBJ1-4

CDR3aa: CASSPSTEQETQYF
CDR3nt: TGTGCCAGCTCACCCTCGACAGAACAAGAGACCCAGTACTTC
v_gene: TRBV18
d_gene: NA
abundance: NA
j_gene: TRBJ2-5

CDR3aa: CASSLWGTGSEQYF
CDR3nt: TGTGCCAGCAGTTTATGGGGGACAGGGAGCGAGCAGTACTTC
v_gene: TRBV27
d_gene: TRBD1
abundance: NA
j_gene: TRBJ2-7

CDR3aa: CASTRQQFRAQVTYEQYF
CDR3nt: TGTGCCAGCACACGACAGCAGTTTAGGGCCCAGGTAACGTACGAGCAGTACTTC
v_gene: TRBV28
d_gene: NA
abundance: NA
j_gene: TRBJ2-7

CDR3aa: CASSPAGTSSLTNEKLFF
CDR3nt: TGCGCCAGCAGCCCAGCCGGGACAAGCTCGTTGACTAATGAAAAACTGTTTTTT
v_gene: TRBV5-1
d_gene: NA
abundance: NA
j_gene: TRBJ1-4

CDR3aa: CASSYRLERLETQYF
CDR3nt: TGTGCCAGCAGCTACCGACTCGAGCGCCTTGAGACCCAGTACTTC
v_gene: TRBV5-6
d_gene: NA
abundance: NA
j_gene: TRBJ2-5

CDR3aa: CASSDLNTGYVQFF
CDR3nt: TGTGCCAGCAGCGATCTAAATACAGGTTATGTTCAGTTCTTC
v_gene: TRBV7-9
d_gene: NA
abundance: NA
j_gene: TRBJ2-1

CDR3aa: CASSEAHTGKNIQYF
CDR3nt: TGTGCCAGCAGTGAAGCTCACACCGGGAAAAACATTCAGTACTTC
v_gene: TRBV6-1
d_gene: NA
abundance: NA
j_gene: TRBJ2-4